This TCR beta chain was captured by sequencing in a study of blood T cell repertoires in COVID-19. The V segment lost 0 bases and the J segment 14 bases; nucleotides outside the gene matches: 13. Germline values: CDR1 LGHNA, CDR2 YNFKEQ. CDR3 size: 15 residues. Libraries were prepared by immunoSEQ multiplex PCR; TCRdb keeps only in-frame clonotypes and omits some of them. The repertoire has roughly 200,000 clones, approximately 86% of them found once; the top ten carry around 1.4%. The sequence derives from a man younger than 30 with active or convalescent COVID-19. The J gene is TRBJ2-1, the V gene TRBV4-2, with 7 bases fitting TRBD2. Sequencing was performed on peripheral blood. This CDR3 reads CASSQDHTPGLRKFF. The DNA for the CDR3 is TGTGCCAGCAGCCAAGATCATACCCCGGGACTAAGGAAGTTCTTC.